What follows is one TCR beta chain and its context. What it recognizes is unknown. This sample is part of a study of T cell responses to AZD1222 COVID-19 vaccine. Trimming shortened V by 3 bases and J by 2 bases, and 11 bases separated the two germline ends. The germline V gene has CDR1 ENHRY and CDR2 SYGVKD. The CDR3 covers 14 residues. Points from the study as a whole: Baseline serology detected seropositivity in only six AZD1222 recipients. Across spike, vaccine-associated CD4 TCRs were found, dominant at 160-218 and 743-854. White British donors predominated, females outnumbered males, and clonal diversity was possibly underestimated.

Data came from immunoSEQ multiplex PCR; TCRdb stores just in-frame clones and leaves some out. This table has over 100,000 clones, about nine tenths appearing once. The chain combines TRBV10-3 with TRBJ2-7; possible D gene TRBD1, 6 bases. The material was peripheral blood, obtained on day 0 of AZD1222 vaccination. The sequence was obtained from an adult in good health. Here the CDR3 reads CAISDGGLPYEQYF. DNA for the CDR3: TGTGCCATCAGTGATGGGGGCCTCCCCTACGAGCAGTACTTC.